This is a list of T cell receptor beta chains from one sample in a study of blood T cell repertoires in COVID-19. Sequencing was performed with immunoSEQ multiplex PCR; in TCRdb, only in-frame clones are kept and a portion is missing. The sample carries about 53,000 clones, 80% to 90% recorded once. Material for sequencing was peripheral blood. Every receptor here comes from a man older than 75 with acute or convalescent COVID-19. Each CDR3 is given without its conserved first and last residue.

>TRBV5-1|TRBJ2-1
ASSPGQTYNEQF
>TRBV20-1|TRBJ2-3
SATGSDTQY
>TRBV4-3|TRBJ2-2
ASSLWTGDDTGELF
>TRBV5-1|TRBJ1-4
ASSSNLGSILF
>TRBV11-3|TRBJ2-5
ASSLGPIAGGIETQY
>TRBV6-5|TRBJ1-5
ASRPDRAANQPQH
>TRBV14|TRBJ1-2
ASSQPGQARRGYT
>TRBV19|TRBJ2-1
ASSIGSGGWGYNGEQF
>TRBV25-1|TRBJ2-1
ATQGQGRNEQF
>TRBV6-2/TRBV6-3|TRBJ1-1
ASSSAGTGQTEAF
>TRBV2|TRBJ2-7
ASTGTGGPRAYEQY
>TRBV29-1|TRBJ2-1
SGQNNEQF
>TRBV19|TRBJ1-2
ASSIQGTGGYGYT
>TRBV7-9|TRBJ1-2
ASSLETGWSNYGYT
>TRBV25-1|TRBJ2-4
ASSGPGTGTIQY
>TRBV2|TRBJ1-5
ASSEGTDSNQPQH
>TRBV10-1|TRBJ2-1
ASSPGLGFRYNEQF
>TRBV2|TRBJ2-5
ASSDQLAGVTLQETQY
>TRBV6-5|TRBJ1-3
ASRATSSGNTIY
>TRBV19|TRBJ2-1
ASSTQGYNEQF
>TRBV11-2|TRBJ2-7
ASSLEKHLEQY
>TRBV7-9|TRBJ1-5
ASSFVDQPQH
>TRBV9|TRBJ2-1
ASSFGLAGGDNEQF
>TRBV7-8|TRBJ2-7
ASSISGGPYEQY
>TRBV6-6|TRBJ2-1
ASSPPRSGGWHGLSSYNEQF
>TRBV29-1|TRBJ2-1
SVEAEHSYNEQF
>TRBV6-5|TRBJ2-5
ASSYTYGGFQETQY
>TRBV19|TRBJ2-6
ASSGGEFSFSGANVLT
>TRBV5-4|TRBJ2-7
ASSLEAGSGGSSYEQY
>TRBV5-1|TRBJ2-1
ASSAGQIYNEQF
>TRBV9|TRBJ2-3
ASSVGGGGGTDTQY
>TRBV28|TRBJ2-7
ASSFGGRNEQY
>TRBV5-1|TRBJ2-2
ASSLPASGGLANTGELF
>TRBV2|TRBJ2-5
ASSVLAGGLRETQY
>TRBV3-1/TRBV3-2|TRBJ1-1
ASSRGTGELNTEAF
>TRBV19|TRBJ1-1
ASKTLEGGDTEAF
>TRBV6-2/TRBV6-3|TRBJ2-7
ASSRTSGDSYEQY
>TRBV7-8|TRBJ2-3
ASSLDSGPTDTQY
>TRBV7-9|TRBJ2-4
ASSRVGGDIPY
>TRBV5-4|TRBJ2-1
ASSLRGASSNEQF
>TRBV19|TRBJ1-6
ASSIGGQGRGNSPLH
>TRBV7-2|TRBJ2-7
ASSKQPNYEQY
>TRBV3-1/TRBV3-2|TRBJ1-2
ASRMGRDGYT
>TRBV14|TRBJ1-1
ASSRYTGGNTEAF
>TRBV20-1|TRBJ2-3
SASEMLAGGTDTQY
>TRBV5-1|TRBJ1-4
ASSLPDSSNEKLF
>TRBV5-4|TRBJ2-2
ASSLQGAETGELF
>TRBV7-8|TRBJ2-7
ASSTGGTGSSYEQY
>TRBV23-1|TRBJ1-6
ASSHTGDNSPLH
>TRBV19|TRBJ1-1
ASSMVGQAKLNTEAF
>TRBV18|TRBJ1-1
ASSPPDRRNTEAF
>TRBV28|TRBJ1-3
ASSTGTYFGNTIY
>TRBV3-1/TRBV3-2|TRBJ2-7
ASSQDPGLSYEQY
>TRBV10-3|TRBJ2-2
AIRRATGELF
>TRBV2|TRBJ2-7
ASTPDTLSYEQY
>TRBV11-2|TRBJ2-1
ASSPRLATYNEQF